The 27 T cell receptor beta chains presented below share a single source sample, sequenced in a study of neoadjuvant anti-PD-1 for oral cavity cancer. Time point defined: after neoadjuvant nivolumab, at surgical resection. Clones were sequenced by immunoSEQ multiplex PCR, and TCRdb holds only the in-frame ones, with some missing. Of approximately 23,000 clones detected, 35% to 55% appear once; the ten largest clones hold around 43%. The specimen was tumor tissue, collected after nivolumab (anti-PD-1) treatment. The receptors derive from a person between 40 and 85 years old with oral cavity squamous cell carcinoma.

This clone qualifies as medium-sized. V and J are TRBV7-3 and TRBJ2-2; a weak D match, TRBD2 (5 bases). The V end was cut by 3 bases, the J end by 4 bases, with 9 bases between. The CDR3 sequence is 14 residues long. In germline, CDR1 is SGHTA, CDR2 FQGTGA. CDR3 DNA sequence: TGTGCCAGCAGCTTTGGGAGTGGCACCGGGGAGCTGTTTTTT. Its protein product is CASSFGSGTGELFF. The variable domain in full, with the rest retrieved from reference TRBV7-3 and TRBJ2-2, is GAGVSQTPSNKVTEKGKYVELRCDPISGHTALYWYRQSLGQGPEFLIYFQGTGAADDSGLPNDRFFAVRPEGSVSTLKIQRTERGDSAVYLCASSFGSGTGELFFGEGSRLTVL.

This clone was observed at least ten times. The chain joins TRBV15 to TRBJ1-5; D possibly corresponds to TRBD1 (6 bases). V gave up 3 bases and J gave up 6 bases, with 15 bases separating them. The length of the CDR3 is 15 residues. Germline V lookup: CDR1 LNHNV, CDR2 YYDKDF (reference sequence). DNA of the CDR3: TGTGCCACCAGCAGGAGTACAGGGTCCGGTCAGCCCCAGCATTTT. Residues: CATSRSTGSGQPQHF.

In its sample, this clone was seen a few times. The V gene is TRBV6-5, the J gene TRBJ1-4, with TRBD1 matching over 8 bases. CDR3 length equals 14 residues. Trimming removed 5 bases from V and 4 bases from J; junction bases left unmatched: 3. Germline CDR1 and CDR2: MNHEY and SVGAGI. Written as DNA, the CDR3 is TGTGCCAGCAGTGGGGGACAGGTTAATGAAAAACTGTTTTTT. It translates to CASSGGQVNEKLFF.

The chain couples TRBV5-4 to TRBJ1-2; TRBD1 agrees at 7 bases. Germline V lookup: CDR1 SGHNT, CDR2 YYREEE (reference sequence). The V gene end was trimmed by 6 bases and the J gene end by 8 bases; junction bases not matched to a gene: 13. The CDR3 length is 14 residues. Here the CDR3 reads CASTPRDRPRGYTF. DNA of the CDR3: TGTGCCAGCACTCCCCGGGACAGACCTCGCGGCTACACCTTC. Drawing the rest from reference TRBV5-4 and TRBJ1-2, the complete variable domain is ETGVTQSPTHLIKTRGQQVTLRCSSQSGHNTVSWYQQALGQGPQFIFQYYREEENGRGNFPPRFSGLQFPNYSSELNVNALELDDSALYLCASTPRDRPRGYTFGSGTRLTVV.

The chain carries TRBV5-4 and TRBJ1-1; 10 nucleotides agree with TRBD1. The CDR3 is 16 amino acids. Germline CDR1 reads SGHNT; CDR2 reads YYREEE (reference sequence). J gave up 1 base and V 3 bases, and 6 bases lay outside the gene matches. CDR3 protein: CASSSWTGGGNTEAFF. The CDR3 nucleotides are TGTGCCAGCAGCTCCTGGACAGGGGGGGGGAACACTGAAGCTTTCTTT.

This chain joins TRBV7-2 and TRBJ1-1; perhaps TRBD1 as D (5 bases). The CDR3 consists of 15 residues. Germline loops: CDR1 SGHTA, CDR2 FQGNSA. V was shortened by 1 base and J by 4 bases, with 13 bases between the two germline ends. The CDR3 coding sequence is TGTGCCAGCAGCTTAGGGGATCGGAGGGGCACTGAAGCTTTCTTT. Translating it yields CASSLGDRRGTEAFF.

The chain has TRBV19 and TRBJ1-4; 11 bases are a match to TRBD1. The germline CDR1 and CDR2 sequences are LNHDA and SQIVND (reference sequence). V lost 5 bases to trimming and J lost 1 base; unmatched junction nucleotides: 9. There are 18 residues in the CDR3. This CDR3 is CASSSRTGGTRTNEKLFF. Here the CDR3 DNA reads TGTGCCAGTAGTTCTCGGACAGGGGGCACTAGAACTAATGAAAAACTGTTTTTT.

This rearrangement joins TRBV6-6 to TRBJ1-2; D possibly corresponds to TRBD1 (5 bases). V lost 4 bases and J 1 base, leaving 10 bases between the germline ends. CDR1 MNHNY and CDR2 SVGAGI come from the germline V gene (reference sequence). The CDR3 totals 14 residues. The CDR3 DNA reads TGTGCCAGCAGTTCTTTCGACAGTAACTATGGCTACACCTTC. Protein sequence: CASSSFDSNYGYTF.

J is TRBJ2-1 and V is TRBV10-2; a possible D gene is TRBD1 (6 bases). The germline V gene has CDR1 WSHSY and CDR2 SAAADI. Trimming left V 8 bases short and J 1 base short, with 12 bases between. This CDR3 comprises 14 residues. In nucleotides, the CDR3 is TGCGCCAGCCAAGAGGGGGATTCCTACAATGAGCAGTTCTTC. Its translation is CASQEGDSYNEQFF.

The CDR3 region is CASSLRGRPPLGQFF. CDR3 nucleotides: TGTGCCAGCAGTTTACGGGGGAGACCCCCTCTAGGGCAGTTCTTC. V gene TRBV27 combines with J gene TRBJ2-1; perhaps TRBD2 as D (6 bases). V was cut by 2 bases and J by 12 bases, with 20 bases left in between. CDR3 length: 15 amino acids. In germline, CDR1 is MNHEY, CDR2 SMNVEV (reference sequence).

This clone is termed medium-sized. The chain combines TRBV15 with TRBJ2-1; D gene ambiguous. V was clipped by 7 bases and J by 9 bases, with 16 bases between them. The CDR3 is 13 residues long. The V gene's germline CDR1 is LNHNV and CDR2 YYDKDF (reference sequence). CDR3 DNA: TGTGCCACCAACCCCGCCCTGTTTGGTGAGCAGTTCTTC. This sequence encodes CATNPALFGEQFF.

This clone was detected only once. This chain links TRBV30 with TRBJ1-2; weak D call: TRBD1 (6 bases). This CDR3 region has 12 residues. Germline V gene sequence: CDR1 GTSNPN, CDR2 SVGIG (reference sequence). Trimming shortened V by 5 bases and J by 4 bases, and 11 bases separated the two germline ends. The CDR3 sequence: CAWARQAYGYTF. The CDR3 DNA reads TGTGCCTGGGCGAGACAGGCCTATGGCTACACCTTC.

CDR3 DNA: TGTGCCAGCAGCGTAGAGCTCGTGGGTAGGGCTGAAGCTTTCTTT. Its translation is CASSVELVGRAEAFF. The gene calls are TRBV9 and TRBJ1-1; D unresolved. The CDR3 loop spans 15 amino acids. Germline CDR1 is SGDLS and CDR2 is YYNGEE. The V end lost 0 bases, the J end lost 6 bases, and 15 bases lay between the germline ends. Based on the CDR3 plus reference TRBV9 and TRBJ1-1, the full variable domain is DSGVTQTPKHLITATGQRVTLRCSPRSGDLSVYWYQQSLDQGLQFLIQYYNGEERAKGNILERFSAQQFPDLHSELNLSSLELGDSALYFCASSVELVGRAEAFFGQGTRLTVV.

This clone appeared many times. The rearrangement uses TRBV9 and TRBJ2-3, with TRBD2 identical over 9 bases. The CDR3 is 15 residues long. CDR1 and CDR2 from the germline V gene are SGDLS and YYNGEE. The V gene end was trimmed by 0 bases and the J gene end by 5 bases; junction bases not matched to a gene: 4. Here the CDR3 DNA reads TGTGCCAGCAGCGTAGGGCGGGGGGGCCTAGATACGCAGTATTTT. The encoded protein is CASSVGRGGLDTQYF.

The V call is TRBV7-9, the J call TRBJ1-4; D uncertain. Trimming pared 6 bases from V and 7 bases from J, leaving 15 bases between. CDR3 length: 14 residues. Germline V gene sequence: CDR1 SEHNR, CDR2 FQNEAQ (reference sequence). The CDR3 nucleotides are TGTGCCAGCAGTCCAGCGCTGGTCGGTGAAAAACTGTTTTTT. Protein: CASSPALVGEKLFF.

This clone was counted only a few times. The chain couples TRBV25-1 to TRBJ1-1, with D unresolved. Trimming cost V 4 bases and J 11 bases, with 14 bases left between them. CDR1 MGHDK and CDR2 SYGVNS come from the germline V gene. The CDR3 consists of 12 residues. CDR3 sequence (DNA): TGTGCCAGCAGTGTTGGGCCTTTAAATGCTTTCTTT. It specifies CASSVGPLNAFF.

This clone was counted once. CDR3 in amino acids: CASSPSQGRVNTEAFF. The CDR3 nucleotides are TGTGCCAGCAGCCCTTCCCAGGGCAGGGTTAACACTGAAGCTTTCTTT. The chain employs TRBV11-2 and TRBJ1-1; tentatively, D is TRBD1 (5 bases). Between the trimmed V and J ends, which lost 5 bases and 2 bases, there was a span of 18 bases. Germline-derived CDR1 and CDR2 are SGHAT and FQNNGV. The CDR3 runs to 16 residues. Filled out from reference TRBV11-2 and TRBJ1-1, the complete variable domain reads EAGVAQSPRYKIIEKRQSVAFWCNPISGHATLYWYQQILGQGPKLLIQFQNNGVVDDSQLPKDRFSAERLKGVDSTLKIQPAKLEDSAVYLCASSPSQGRVNTEAFFGQGTRLTVV.

This clone came up once. This chain joins TRBV7-8 and TRBJ2-1; no firm D call. Germline V gives CDR1 SGHVS, CDR2 FQNEAQ. V lost 1 base to trimming and J lost 6 bases, with 10 bases between them. The CDR3 covers 14 residues. The CDR3 nucleotides read TGTGCCAGCAGCTTAGAAAGGGTAGCCAATGAGCAGTTCTTC. Protein product: CASSLERVANEQFF. Using reference TRBV7-8 and TRBJ2-1 for the parts outside the CDR3, the full variable domain is GAGVSQSPRYKVAKRGQDVALRCDPISGHVSLFWYQQALGQGPEFLTYFQNEAQLDKSGLPSDRFFAERPEGSVSTLKIQRTQQEDSAVYLCASSLERVANEQFFGPGTRLTVL.

This chain joins TRBV7-9 and TRBJ2-5, with D perhaps given as TRBD1 or TRBD2 (6 bases each). With 5 bases removed from V and 5 bases from J, the gap between germline ends came to 15 bases. The CDR3 contains 14 residues. Germline CDR1 and CDR2: SEHNR and FQNEAQ (reference sequence). The CDR3 DNA reads as TGTGCCAGCAGCCACCCCCCGGGGGCGGAGACCCAGTACTTC. It encodes CASSHPPGAETQYF.

The chain employs TRBV7-2 and TRBJ1-3; D may be TRBD1 (5 bases). The CDR3 is 16 residues long. V was cut by 1 base and J by 2 bases, with 12 bases left in between. In germline, CDR1 is SGHTA, CDR2 FQGNSA. CDR3 nucleotide sequence: TGTGCCAGCAGCTTAGTTCTGGCAGGGCCTGGAAACACCATATATTTT. It encodes CASSLVLAGPGNTIYF.

This clone was seen only a few times. This chain links TRBV7-9 with TRBJ2-6; D may be TRBD1 (6 bases). Germline lookup yields CDR1 SEHNR and CDR2 FQNEAQ (reference sequence). Between the trimmed V and J ends, which lost 6 bases and 4 bases, there was a span of 7 bases. This CDR3 is 13 amino acids long. CDR3 sequence: CASRGGGANVLTF. For the CDR3, the DNA is TGTGCCAGCAGAGGGGGAGGGGCCAACGTCCTGACTTTC.

This clone occurred a few times. The gene calls are TRBV4-3 and TRBJ2-5; 10 nucleotides match TRBD2. CDR3 size: 16 residues. Per the germline V gene, CDR1 is LGHNA and CDR2 is YSLEER. Trimming at V came to 4 bases and at J to 7 bases, leaving 12 bases not matched to a gene. The CDR3 DNA is TGCGCCAGCAGCCCTGCCCCCGGTCTAGCGGGGGCGACCCAGTACTTC. It yields the protein CASSPAPGLAGATQYF.

Worth noting for this clone: Within the sample, other DNA sequences also encode this same CDR3. The chain employs TRBV5-1 and TRBJ2-1; 7 bases fit TRBD1. This CDR3 region has 16 residues. Germline V lookup: CDR1 SGHRS, CDR2 YFSETQ. V lost 4 bases and J lost 0; bases outside the gene matches: 7. The CDR3 loop is CASSPGQLSSYNEQFF. As DNA, the CDR3 is TGCGCCAGCAGCCCGGGACAGTTGAGCTCCTACAATGAGCAGTTCTTC.

This rearrangement joins TRBV19 to TRBJ2-7; TRBD1 might be the D (6 bases). Trimming left V 2 bases short and J 3 bases short, with 17 bases between. Germline V lookup: CDR1 LNHDA, CDR2 SQIVND (reference sequence). CDR3 length: 16 amino acids. DNA for the CDR3: TGTGCCAGTAGTATACTTCCGGACAGCCCATTCTACGAGCAGTACTTC. Translated, it gives CASSILPDSPFYEQYF. The variable domain in full, completed from reference TRBV19 and TRBJ2-7, reads DGGITQSPKYLFRKEGQNVTLSCEQNLNHDAMYWYRQDPGQGLRLIYYSQIVNDFQKGDIAEGYSVSREKKESFPLTVTSAQKNPTAFYLCASSILPDSPFYEQYFGPGTRLTVT.

In its sample, this clone ranks as medium-sized. The chain links TRBV4-1 to TRBJ1-2, with D uncertain. CDR3 size: 15 residues. The V gene's germline CDR1 is MGHRA and CDR2 YSYEKL. Between the trimmed V and J ends, which lost 0 bases and 9 bases, there was a span of 17 bases. The CDR3 protein is CASSQEGGRGSSYTF. The CDR3 region has the DNA TGCGCCAGCAGCCAAGAAGGAGGTAGAGGGTCGAGCTACACCTTC.

The table lists this clone with a count of one. The chain carries TRBV6-5 and TRBJ2-5; TRBD2 might be the D (6 bases). With 5 bases removed from V and 4 bases from J, the gap between germline ends came to 14 bases. Germline CDR1 MNHEY, CDR2 SVGAGI. The CDR3 covers 14 residues. The CDR3 here is CASSGGPSLETQYF. In DNA, the CDR3 is TGTGCCAGCAGTGGAGGGCCCTCTTTAGAGACCCAGTACTTC.

V gene TRBV10-2 combines with J gene TRBJ1-6, with 8 bases fitting TRBD1. Germline loops: CDR1 WSHSY, CDR2 SAAADI. Trimming at V came to 8 bases and at J to 7 bases, leaving 4 bases not matched to a gene. This CDR3 has 13 residues. The CDR3 DNA follows: TGCGCCAGCGCTACAGGGGGGAATTCACCCCTCCACTTT. Translating it yields CASATGGNSPLHF.